The sequence of this TCR beta chain was determined in a study of cytomegalovirus exposure and HLA in healthy donors. Study information: The Caucasian-associated ancestry cluster contained about four fifths of the 300 to 400 genotyped donors. Study-wide findings and caveats: Later analysis reportedly placed an Asian-associated ancestry cluster below the roughly 670-donor mean in N-insertions. Beyond CMV serostatus, there was no information to go on about immune exposure. HLA alleles were associated with 16,951 TCR beta sequences in a later analysis at 0.05 false discovery rate.

PCR amplification relied on 60 Vbeta primers (plus 13 Jbeta primers). This table comes from immunoSEQ multiplex PCR, and its TCRdb copy is limited to in-frame clones, with some not included. Counted here are 83,000 or so clones, approximately 79% occurring once; the ten biggest clones make up 5.5% to 7.5%. On this clone: Its antigen is undetermined. Other DNA sequences within the sample encode an identical CDR3.

Sequencing was done on a sample of PBMCs. This TCR was sampled from a female donor in good health and CMV-seronegative.

CDR3 DNA: TGTGCCAGCAGCTTGGTAGTGGACTCGGGCGAGCAGTACTTC. It codes for CASSLVVDSGEQYF. V and J are TRBV5-6 and TRBJ2-7, with D possibly TRBD2 on 5 matching bases. The CDR3 sequence is 14 residues long. The germline CDR1 and CDR2 sequences are SGHDT and YYEEEE. Between the trimmed V and J ends, which lost 0 bases and 6 bases, there was a span of 13 bases.